This TCR beta chain is drawn from a study of cytomegalovirus exposure and HLA in healthy donors. Across the study: Earlier work reported 117 million unique TCR beta sequences from about 200 million T cells. Whole-study findings and limits: The analysis excluded some indistinguishable V segments, including TRBV6-2 and TRBV6-3. Per a later analysis, 15,000 to 20,000 TCR beta sequences showed association with HLA alleles at 0.05 false discovery rate. TCR beta chains numbering 164 were designated cytomegalovirus-associated.

Regarding this clone: As yet, its antigen is unknown.

This CDR3 region has 17 residues. The V gene's germline CDR1 is MNHNS and CDR2 SASEGT. Trimming pared 1 base from V and 0 bases from J, leaving 13 bases between. Primers: 60 Vbeta forward and 13 Jbeta reverse. Clones were sequenced by immunoSEQ multiplex PCR, and TCRdb holds only the in-frame ones, with some missing. Of about 150,000 clones in the sample, roughly 79% were seen once. Input material: PBMCs. This chain connects TRBV6-1 to TRBJ1-5, with a weak D call TRBD1 (5 bases). The clonotype comes from a woman aged 40 to 55 in good health and CMV-seronegative. CDR3 residues: CASSEVQQVYSNQPQHF. Here the CDR3 DNA reads TGTGCCAGCAGTGAAGTTCAACAGGTCTATAGCAATCAGCCCCAGCATTTT.